The 4 T cell receptor beta chains reported below all come from one sample, sequenced in a study of blood T cell repertoires in COVID-19. Generated by immunoSEQ multiplex PCR, the TCRdb table keeps only in-frame clones and is missing some. The sample has about 220,000 clones; 70% to 90% are singletons. Sequencing was carried out using peripheral blood. These TCRs come from a human donor in a cohort sampled during active COVID-19.

This chain connects TRBV3-1 (or the pseudogene TRBV3-2) to TRBJ2-7; unclear D gene. Per the germline V gene, CDR1 is LGHDT and CDR2 is YNNKEL (reference sequence). CDR3 length: 14 amino acids. Trimming removed 4 bases at V and 0 bases at J, with 10 bases between. CDR3 sequence reads: CASSLDLSSYEQYF. The CDR3 coding sequence is TGTGCCAGCAGCCTCGACTTAAGCTCCTACGAGCAGTACTTC.

The sample holds many counts of this clone. The CDR3 sequence is CASSPQLYEQYF. The CDR3 coding sequence is TGTGCCAGCAGTCCGCAACTATACGAGCAGTACTTC. This chain links TRBV12-3 or TRBV12-4 with TRBJ2-7; no firm D call. The CDR3 extends over 12 amino acids. Trimming stripped 5 bases from V and 4 bases from J, with 9 bases between.

As to this clone: One junction end disagrees with the germline gene, perhaps due to a read error. The genes are TRBV5-4 and TRBJ1-1; D is uncertain. Germline V gene data show CDR1 as SGHNT and CDR2 as YYREEE (reference sequence). This CDR3 region has 14 residues. CDR3: CASNLKTTDTEAFF. CDR3 DNA: TGTGCCAGCAACTTGAAAACCACTGACACTGAAGCTTTCTTT.

The J gene is TRBJ1-1, the V gene TRBV19; 10 nucleotides align to TRBD1. CDR1 is LNHDA, CDR2 SQIVND, per germline (reference sequence). After removal of 5 bases from V and 2 bases from J, the junction contained 2 bases not matched to a gene. The CDR3 loop spans 14 amino acids. Here the CDR3 reads CASSATGGNTEAFF. The CDR3 region has the DNA TGTGCCAGTAGTGCGACAGGGGGCAACACTGAAGCTTTCTTT.